This TCR beta chain was sequenced for a study of blood T cell repertoires in COVID-19. Measured with immunoSEQ multiplex PCR; TCRdb has only the in-frame clones, and not every one. This sample has fewer than 300,000 clones, with more than 70% found just once. The V end lost 8 bases, the J end lost 0 bases, and 7 bases lay between the germline ends. CDR3 length equals 13 residues. In germline, CDR1 is MNHNS, CDR2 SASEGT. The source of this sequence is a woman under 30 with acute or convalescent COVID-19. The sample taken for sequencing was peripheral blood. The V gene is TRBV6-1, the J gene TRBJ1-4, with D maybe TRBD1 (5 bases). CDR3 DNA sequence: TGTGCCAGCTCAGGGACAACTAATGAAAAACTGTTTTTT. It encodes CASSGTTNEKLFF.